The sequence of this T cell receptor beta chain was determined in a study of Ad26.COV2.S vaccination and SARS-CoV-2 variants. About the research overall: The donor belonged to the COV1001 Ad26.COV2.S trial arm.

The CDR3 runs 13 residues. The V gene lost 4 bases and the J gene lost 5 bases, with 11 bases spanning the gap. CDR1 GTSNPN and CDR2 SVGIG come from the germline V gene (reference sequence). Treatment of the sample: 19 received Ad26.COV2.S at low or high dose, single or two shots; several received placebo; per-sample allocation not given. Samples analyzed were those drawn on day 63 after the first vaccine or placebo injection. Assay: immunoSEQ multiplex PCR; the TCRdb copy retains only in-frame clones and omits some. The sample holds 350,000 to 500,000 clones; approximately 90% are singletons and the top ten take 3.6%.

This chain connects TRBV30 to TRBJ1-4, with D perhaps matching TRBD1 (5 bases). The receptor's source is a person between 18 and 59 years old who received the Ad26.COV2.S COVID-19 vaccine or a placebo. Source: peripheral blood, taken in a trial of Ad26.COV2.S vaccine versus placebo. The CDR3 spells CAWTTGGNEKLFF. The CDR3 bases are TGTGCCTGGACCACCGGGGGAAATGAAAAACTGTTTTTT.